Each of the 25 T cell receptor beta chains below was sequenced from the same sample in a study of blood T cell repertoires in COVID-19. Sequencing used immunoSEQ multiplex PCR; TCRdb keeps in-frame clones, though not all of them. The sample has about 260,000 clones, around nine tenths seen once. Sequenced sample: peripheral blood. The source is a man aged 35-49 years with active or convalescent COVID-19.

The rearrangement joins TRBV3-1 (or the pseudogene TRBV3-2) to TRBJ2-3; D not certain. This CDR3 has 13 amino acids. CDR1 and CDR2 (germline): LGHDT, YNNKEL (reference sequence). With 4 bases removed from V and 6 bases from J, the gap between germline ends came to 11 bases. Written as DNA, the CDR3 is TGTGCCAGCAGCCCCAACCCGCAGGATACGCAGTATTTT. This sequence encodes CASSPNPQDTQYF.

V usage is TRBV29-1 and J usage is TRBJ2-3, with TRBD1 identical over 7 bases. The CDR3 has 16 amino acids. With V trimmed by 5 bases and J by 6 bases, 17 bases remained unmatched. CDR1 and CDR2 from the germline V gene are SQVTM and ANQGSEA. The CDR3 DNA sequence: TGCAGCGTTCTCCCAACAGGGGCACTTTTAAGTGATACGCAGTATTTT. It specifies CSVLPTGALLSDTQYF.

The chain is built from TRBV20-1 and TRBJ2-7; D not resolved. The CDR3 has 11 amino acids. Germline V gene lookup returns CDR1 DFQATT and CDR2 SNEGSKA (reference sequence). Trimming cost V 3 bases and J 3 bases, with 6 bases left between them. CDR3 loop: CSASNGYEQYF. In nucleotides, the CDR3 is TGCAGTGCTAGTAACGGCTACGAGCAGTACTTC.

V is TRBV14 and J is TRBJ1-2; no clear D. The V and J ends lost 6 bases and 4 bases respectively, with 12 bases between them. CDR3 length: 13 residues. Germline assignment: CDR1 SGHDN and CDR2 FVKESK. The CDR3 is CASSPRLSYGYTF. The CDR3 nucleotides read TGTGCCAGCAGTCCCCGTCTAAGCTATGGCTACACCTTC.

The chain couples TRBV28 to TRBJ2-5, with TRBD2 identical over 9 bases. Germline V gene data show CDR1 as MDHEN and CDR2 as SYDVKM. The CDR3 contains 16 residues. V lost 2 bases to trimming and J lost 1 base; unmatched junction nucleotides: 5. The CDR3 reads CASSLVAGGPQETQYF. In DNA form, the CDR3 reads TGTGCCAGCAGTTTAGTGGCGGGAGGGCCCCAAGAGACCCAGTACTTC.

The chain employs TRBV10-1 and TRBJ2-1; TRBD1 agrees at 9 bases. This CDR3 has 16 residues. V was pared by 2 bases and J by 15 bases, with 17 bases of the junction left unmatched. CDR1 and CDR2 (germline): WNHNN, SYGVQD (reference sequence). The CDR3 sequence is CASSERTGTGYEGVFF. Here the CDR3 DNA reads TGCGCCAGCAGTGAGCGTACCGGGACAGGGTACGAAGGTGTGTTCTTC.

The J gene is TRBJ1-2, the V gene TRBV5-6; 12 bases fit TRBD1. Germline V lookup: CDR1 SGHDT, CDR2 YYEEEE. V lost 3 bases, J lost 3 bases, and 3 bases stayed unmatched. The CDR3 is 15 amino acids. CDR3: CASSWGQGADYGYTF. The CDR3 bases are TGTGCCAGCAGCTGGGGACAGGGGGCTGACTATGGCTACACCTTC.

CDR3 coding DNA: TGTGCCAGCAGCCCTGACAGGGGGGACTTCTATGGCTACACCTTC. Protein product: CASSPDRGDFYGYTF. The gene calls are TRBV13 and TRBJ1-2, with 9 nucleotides matching TRBD1. The CDR3 loop spans 15 amino acids. J lost 4 bases, V lost 5 bases, and 8 bases had no gene match. Germline lookup yields CDR1 PRHDT and CDR2 FYEKMQ (reference sequence).

This rearrangement joins TRBV18 to TRBJ2-3; D is ambiguous. Germline assignment: CDR1 KGHSH and CDR2 LQKENI. Trimming left V 2 bases short and J 2 bases short, with 11 bases between. The CDR3 runs 15 residues. CDR3 sequence reads: CASSPIIAPTDTQYF. The CDR3 DNA sequence: TGTGCCAGCTCACCAATAATAGCTCCCACAGATACGCAGTATTTT.

V gene TRBV30 combines with J gene TRBJ1-5; D ambiguous. Germline loops: CDR1 GTSNPN, CDR2 SVGIG (reference sequence). The CDR3 runs 13 residues. The V end lost 0 bases, the J end lost 7 bases, and 10 bases lay between the germline ends. Here the CDR3 DNA reads TGTGCCTGGAGTGTATCCGGCGGCCAGCCCCAGCATTTT. Translated: CAWSVSGGQPQHF.

The chain employs TRBV3-1 (or the pseudogene TRBV3-2) and TRBJ1-1; 10 bases agree with TRBD1. CDR3 length equals 12 residues. Trimming removed 9 bases from V and 4 bases from J; junction bases left unmatched: 2. Germline loops: CDR1 LGHDT, CDR2 YNNKEL (reference sequence). The CDR3, as DNA: TGTGCCAGTCGGACAGGGGGCACTGAAGCTTTCTTT. This gives the protein CASRTGGTEAFF.

This clone was seen only once. The chain carries TRBV2 and TRBJ1-4; no reliable D call. Germline CDR1 is SNHLY and CDR2 is FYNNEI. Trimming cost V 7 bases and J 2 bases, with 5 bases left between them. The CDR3 totals 12 residues. This chain's CDR3 is CASKRTNEKLFF. CDR3 sequence (DNA): TGTGCCAGCAAGAGGACTAATGAAAAACTGTTTTTT.

The chain recombines TRBV24-1 with TRBJ2-5; 7 bases match TRBD2. The germline CDR1 and CDR2 sequences are KGHDR and SFDVKD. The CDR3 is made up of 15 amino acids. Trimming cost V 2 bases and J 5 bases; bases outside gene matches: 7. Written as DNA, the CDR3 is TGTGCCACCAGTGATTGGGCGGGAGATCTGGAGACCCAGTACTTC. Its protein product is CATSDWAGDLETQYF.

This clone was observed a few times. This chain joins TRBV5-3 and TRBJ2-5; 8 nucleotides agree with TRBD2. Being an ORF, TRBV5-3 has a function that is uncertain. CDR3 length: 12 residues. V gave up 10 bases and J gave up 5 bases; unmatched junction bases: 7. CDR3 sequence reads: CARREGRETQYF. CDR3 in DNA: TGTGCCCGTCGGGAGGGACGGGAGACCCAGTACTTC.

The chain is built from TRBV10-1 and TRBJ2-3; TRBD2 matches 8 bases. Germline CDR1 is WNHNN and CDR2 is SYGVQD (reference sequence). The CDR3 totals 15 residues. With V trimmed by 4 bases and J by 3 bases, 6 bases remained unmatched. In DNA, the CDR3 is TGCGCCAGCAGTGTCGCGGGAGGCTTGACAGATACGCAGTATTTT. As protein: CASSVAGGLTDTQYF.

This clone is a singleton in its sample. The chain employs TRBV30 and TRBJ2-5; unclear D gene. Germline V gene sequence: CDR1 GTSNPN, CDR2 SVGIG (reference sequence). Deletions cut 2 bases from V and 2 bases from J, with 9 bases between. The CDR3 sequence is 13 residues long. The CDR3 here is CAWSQLLQETQYF. The CDR3 region has the DNA TGTGCCTGGAGTCAACTCCTACAAGAGACCCAGTACTTC.

V gene TRBV9 combines with J gene TRBJ2-2; the match to TRBD2 covers 7 bases. Germline assignment: CDR1 SGDLS and CDR2 YYNGEE. This CDR3 has 17 amino acids. V lost 5 bases, J lost 0 bases, and 10 bases stayed unmatched. CDR3 DNA: TGTGCCAGCAGTGTGACTAGCTCCCCGCCGAACACCGGGGAGCTGTTTTTT. This gives the protein CASSVTSSPPNTGELFF.

V usage is TRBV11-3 and J usage is TRBJ1-2, with D possibly matching TRBD1 (5 bases). The CDR3 consists of 14 residues. V lost 7 bases and J 6 bases, leaving 18 bases between the germline ends. The V gene's germline CDR1 is SGHNT and CDR2 YENEEA. DNA of the CDR3: TGTGCCAGCACCCCTGGGGAGGGGCGAGATGGCTACACCTTC. This translates into CASTPGEGRDGYTF.

The rearrangement uses TRBV3-1 (or the pseudogene TRBV3-2) and TRBJ1-2; TRBD1 matches 7 bases. Germline CDR1 reads LGHDT; CDR2 reads YNNKEL (reference sequence). J lost 7 bases, V lost 5 bases, and 10 bases had no gene match. This CDR3 region has 14 residues. The CDR3 protein is CASSTRQGMGGYTF. DNA for the CDR3: TGTGCCAGCAGCACCCGACAGGGTATGGGTGGCTACACCTTC.

This clone was seen a handful of times. The V gene is TRBV25-1, the J gene TRBJ1-5, with TRBD1 as a possible D gene (5 bases). Per germline, CDR1 MGHDK and CDR2 SYGVNS. V lost 8 bases to trimming and J lost 4 bases, with 12 bases between them. This CDR3 spans 13 amino acids. The CDR3: CASRGFGNQPQHF. CDR3 coding DNA: TGTGCCAGCCGGGGGTTCGGGAATCAGCCCCAGCATTTT.

The chain has TRBV19 and TRBJ1-2; no firm D call. Trimming cost V 3 bases and J 7 bases, with 6 bases left between them. CDR3 size: 11 residues. Germline V gene sequence: CDR1 LNHDA, CDR2 SQIVND (reference sequence). This chain's CDR3 is CASSMSLGYTF. CDR3 nucleotides: TGTGCCAGTAGTATGTCCCTTGGCTACACCTTC.

Only a few counts were recorded for this clone. The chain has TRBV29-1 and TRBJ1-3, with a weak D call TRBD1 (6 bases). This CDR3 spans 13 amino acids. Germline V gene lookup returns CDR1 SQVTM and CDR2 ANQGSEA. The V end was cut by 6 bases, the J end by 2 bases, with 11 bases between. The CDR3 loop reads CSVGAGAGNTIYF. The CDR3 nucleotides read TGCAGCGTGGGGGCAGGGGCTGGAAACACCATATATTTT.

This chain connects TRBV28 to TRBJ1-1; 9 nucleotides line up with TRBD1. Germline V gene data show CDR1 as MDHEN and CDR2 as SYDVKM. The V segment lost 5 bases and the J segment 10 bases; nucleotides outside the gene matches: 11. The CDR3 is 14 amino acids. CDR3 sequence: CASSPRRTGEGAFF. CDR3 nucleotides: TGTGCCAGCAGTCCAAGACGGACAGGGGAAGGAGCTTTCTTT.

The chain employs TRBV27 and TRBJ2-1, with D perhaps TRBD1 (7 bases). The CDR3 consists of 17 residues. V dropped 2 bases and J dropped 1 base, with 15 bases sitting between them. Germline V gene sequence: CDR1 MNHEY, CDR2 SMNVEV (reference sequence). CDR3 residues: CASSLIGGQYSYNEQFF. In nucleotides, the CDR3 is TGTGCCAGCAGTTTAATCGGGGGACAGTATTCCTACAATGAGCAGTTCTTC.

V is TRBV29-1 and J is TRBJ2-5; possibly TRBD2 for D (5 bases). CDR3 size: 12 residues. Deletions cut 5 bases from V and 1 base from J, with 8 bases between. Germline lookup yields CDR1 SQVTM and CDR2 ANQGSEA. The CDR3 reads CSVKRSQETQYF. In nucleotides, the CDR3 is TGCAGCGTTAAGCGGTCCCAAGAGACCCAGTACTTC.